This TCR beta chain was observed in a study of PD-L1 blockade in urothelial cancer. Looking at the study overall: Blood analysis was done at 3 weeks (second dose) and 6 weeks after treatment began.

Study conclusions and caveats: Patients with durable benefit had greater blood expansion of tumor-associated TCR clones 3 weeks into treatment.

This sample's time point: pretreatment peripheral blood. Patients each gave 1 to 8 samples, pretreatment and on-treatment. The germline V and J ends were trimmed by 4 bases and 2 bases, with 10 bases remaining between them. The CDR3 is 14 residues long. CDR1 SGHRS and CDR2 YFSETQ come from the germline V gene. The method was immunoSEQ multiplex PCR; TCRdb's version includes in-frame clones alone and lacks a portion of them. Among about 81,000 clones listed, about 85% were seen once. As for this clone: Its matching antigen is unknown.

This chain uses TRBV5-1 with TRBJ1-5, with a tentative D call TRBD1 (5 bases). Sequenced here: PBMCs, sampled around atezolizumab (anti-PD-L1) treatment. The TCR originated in a man between 40 and 49 years old with urothelial cancer. The CDR3 sequence: CASSQGNGNQPQHF. The CDR3, as DNA: TGCGCCAGCAGCCAGGGTAATGGCAATCAGCCCCAGCATTTT.